The T cell receptor (beta chain) described here comes from a study of vaccination effects on CD4 cells after COVID-19. Study conclusions and caveats: Few convalescent patients and no early post-infection timepoints were included in the study.

Trimming stripped 0 bases from V and 3 bases from J, with 5 bases between. The CDR3 loop spans 13 amino acids. From germline, CDR1 is SGHTA and CDR2 FQGTGA. Profiling relied on immunoSEQ multiplex PCR, and the TCRdb table lists in-frame clones only, not all of them. The sample includes around 24,000 clones, roughly 76% of them seen just once. With regard to this clone: Its antigen remains unidentified.

Antigen-specific CD4+ T cells expanded by the ViraFEST assay with viral peptide pools were then sequenced. CD4+ T cells were isolated after less than 12 days of culture. Each participant was given two doses of one vaccine (BNT162b2 or mRNA-1273). IL-2 medium supplanted half the medium on days 3 and 7. The sequences come from CD4+ T cells from PBMCs cultured with SARS-CoV-2 spike peptides, collected after COVID-19 vaccination. This sequence originates from a human donor who received a COVID-19 vaccine. Some clones in this sample may be carry-over from other donors' samples. The gene calls are TRBV7-3 and TRBJ1-1; D remains unclear. The CDR3 region is CASSLTSYTEAFF. In DNA, the CDR3 is TGTGCCAGCAGCTTAACATCATACACTGAAGCTTTCTTT. Filled out from reference TRBV7-3 and TRBJ1-1, the complete variable domain reads GAGVSQTPSNKVTEKGKYVELRCDPISGHTALYWYRQSLGQGPEFLIYFQGTGAADDSGLPNDRFFAVRPEGSVSTLKIQRTERGDSAVYLCASSLTSYTEAFFGQGTRLTVV.